This is a list of T cell receptor beta chains from one sample in a study of cytomegalovirus exposure and HLA in healthy donors. The data were produced by immunoSEQ multiplex PCR, yet TCRdb's version contains in-frame clones alone and is incomplete. The sample holds over 100,000 clones; about 90% are singletons and the top ten take 2% to 2.5%. Source material: PBMCs. These receptors were collected from a woman aged 18-35 years in good health and CMV-seronegative. Both conserved end residues are part of each CDR3. The D gene is left open where the match is weak. Not all rows give a size; the values are once, few, many and, for expanded clones, a class.

clone_size	d_call	v_call	j_call	cdr3_aa	cdr3_nt
NA	NA	TRBV9	TRBJ1-4	CASSVEGGGREKLFF	TGTGCCAGCAGCGTAGAGGGAGGGGGTCGAGAAAAACTGTTTTTT
NA	NA	TRBV7-3	TRBJ2-7	CASSLTQADEQYF	TGTGCCAGCAGCTTAACACAGGCCGACGAGCAGTACTTC
NA	NA	TRBV28	TRBJ2-7	CASSFRTSLDSLSYEQYF	TGTGCCAGCAGTTTTCGGACCTCCTTAGACAGTCTTAGCTACGAGCAGTACTTC
few	TRBD2	TRBV6-1	TRBJ2-7	CASSYSGRAYEQYF	TGTGCCAGCAGTTATAGCGGGAGGGCCTACGAGCAGTACTTC
NA	NA	TRBV6-5	TRBJ1-2	CASRRDGGWYDGYTF	TGTGCCAGCAGGAGGGACGGGGGGTGGTATGATGGCTACACCTTC
few	NA	TRBV6-7	TRBJ1-2	CASSYSCDSDIYGYTF	TGTGCCAGCAGTTACTCTTGTGACAGCGATATCTATGGCTACACCTTC
few	TRBD1	TRBV5-1	TRBJ2-3	CASGTGGYTDTQYF	TGCGCCAGCGGGACAGGGGGGTACACAGATACGCAGTATTTT
once	NA	TRBV6-1	TRBJ1-4	CASSNRQNGEKLFF	TGTGCCAGCAGTAACCGGCAGAACGGGGAAAAACTGTTTTTT
NA	TRBD1	TRBV7-9	TRBJ1-1	CASSLNRKRGQVTTEAFF	TGTGCCAGCAGCCTCAATCGCAAGAGGGGACAGGTGACCACTGAAGCTTTCTTT
NA	NA	TRBV27	TRBJ2-3	CASSRQDLDRDTDTQYF	TGTGCCAGCAGTCGCCAGGACCTGGACAGAGACACAGATACGCAGTATTTT
NA	NA	TRBV18	TRBJ2-3	CASSLDWTTDTQYF	TGTGCCAGCTCACTGGACTGGACCACAGATACGCAGTATTTT
once	NA	TRBV2	TRBJ1-5	CASSAYYSNQPQHF	TGTGCCAGCAGTGCGTATTATAGCAATCAGCCCCAGCATTTT
few	TRBD1	TRBV27	TRBJ2-7	CASSLGTGVYEQYF	TGTGCCAGCAGTTTAGGGACAGGGGTCTACGAGCAGTACTTC
NA	NA	TRBV27	TRBJ2-7	CASSLIAGLSHEQYF	TGTGCCAGCAGTTTAATTGCAGGTCTGTCCCACGAGCAGTACTTC
NA	TRBD2	TRBV4-3	TRBJ2-3	CASSQVVAAGARTDTQYF	TGCGCCAGCAGCCAAGTGGTGGCAGCGGGGGCCCGCACAGATACGCAGTATTTT
NA	TRBD2	TRBV7-8	TRBJ2-1	CASSASGSSYNEQFF	TGTGCCAGCAGCGCTAGCGGGAGCTCCTACAATGAGCAGTTCTTC
NA	TRBD2	TRBV30	TRBJ2-1	CAWSVTGLAGGLYFYNEQFF	TGTGCCTGGAGTGTTACCGGACTAGCGGGAGGGCTCTACTTTTATAATGAGCAGTTCTTC
NA	TRBD2	TRBV7-9	TRBJ2-5	CASGGGGLETQYF	TGTGCCAGCGGCGGCGGGGGGCTGGAGACCCAGTACTTC
once	TRBD1	TRBV6-1	TRBJ1-1	CASTTTGADTEAFF	TGTGCCAGCACTACCACAGGGGCGGACACTGAAGCTTTCTTT
NA	NA	TRBV5-1	TRBJ2-1	CAIHDPGYNEQFF	TGCGCCATCCATGATCCGGGCTACAATGAGCAGTTCTTC
NA	TRBD1	TRBV30	TRBJ2-7	CAWSVLRGGTGEAKQYF	TGTGCCTGGAGTGTTTTAAGGGGTGGCACAGGGGAAGCAAAGCAGTACTTC
NA	NA	TRBV19	TRBJ2-3	CASHSGTSTDTQYF	TGTGCCAGTCATAGCGGAACTAGCACAGATACGCAGTATTTT
few	TRBD2	TRBV28	TRBJ2-5	CASSLTSGGQETQYF	TGTGCCAGCAGTTTGACTAGCGGGGGACAAGAGACCCAGTACTTC
NA	TRBD1	TRBV7-3	TRBJ2-7	CASSSRQGERGEQYF	TGTGCCAGCAGCTCGAGACAGGGGGAACGAGGCGAGCAGTACTTC
NA	NA	TRBV29-1	TRBJ2-5	CSVQRDVETQYF	TGCAGCGTACAGAGGGATGTGGAGACCCAGTACTTC
NA	NA	TRBV6-5	TRBJ1-3	CASRQIGGENTIYF	TGTGCCAGCAGACAAATCGGAGGGGAAAACACCATATATTTT
few	NA	TRBV7-6	TRBJ2-7	CASSLGQGFHEQYF	TGTGCCAGCAGCTTAGGGCAGGGGTTCCACGAGCAGTACTTC